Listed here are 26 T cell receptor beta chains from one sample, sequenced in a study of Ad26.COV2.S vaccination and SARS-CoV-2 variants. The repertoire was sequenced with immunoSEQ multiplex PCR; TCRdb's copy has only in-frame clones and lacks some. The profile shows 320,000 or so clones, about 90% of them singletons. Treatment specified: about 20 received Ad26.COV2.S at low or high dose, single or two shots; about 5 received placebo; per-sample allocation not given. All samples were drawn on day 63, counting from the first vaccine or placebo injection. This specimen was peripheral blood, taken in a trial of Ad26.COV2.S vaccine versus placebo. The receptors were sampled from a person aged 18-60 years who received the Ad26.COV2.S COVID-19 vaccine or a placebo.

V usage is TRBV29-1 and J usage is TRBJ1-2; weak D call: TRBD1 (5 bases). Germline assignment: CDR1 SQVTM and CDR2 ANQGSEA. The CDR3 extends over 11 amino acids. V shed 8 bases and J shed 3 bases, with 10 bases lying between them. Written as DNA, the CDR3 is TGCAGCATTGCGGGGGACTATGGCTACACCTTC. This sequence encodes CSIAGDYGYTF. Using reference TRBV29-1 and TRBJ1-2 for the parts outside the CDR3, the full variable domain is SAVISQKPSRDICQRGTSLTIQCQVDSQVTMMFWYRQQPGQSLTLIATANQGSEATYESGFVIDKFPISRPNLTFSTLTVSNMSPEDSSIYLCSIAGDYGYTFGSGTRLTVV.

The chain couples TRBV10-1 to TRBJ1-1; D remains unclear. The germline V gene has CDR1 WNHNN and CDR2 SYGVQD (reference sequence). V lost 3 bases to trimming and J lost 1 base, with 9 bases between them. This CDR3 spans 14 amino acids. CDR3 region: CASSEGTRNTEAFF. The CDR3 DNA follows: TGCGCCAGCAGTGAAGGCACGCGGAACACTGAAGCTTTCTTT.

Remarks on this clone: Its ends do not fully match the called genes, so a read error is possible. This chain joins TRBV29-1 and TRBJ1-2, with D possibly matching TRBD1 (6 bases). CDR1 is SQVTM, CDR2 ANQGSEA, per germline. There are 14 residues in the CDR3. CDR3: CSVGRGASNYSYTF. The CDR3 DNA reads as TGCAGCGTTGGACGGGGGGCATCAAACTATAGCTACACCTTC. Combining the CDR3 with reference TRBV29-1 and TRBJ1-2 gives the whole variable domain SAVISQKPSRDICQRGTSLTIQCQVDSQVTMMFWYRQQPGQSLTLIATANQGSEATYESGFVIDKFPISRPNLTFSTLTVSNMSPEDSSIYLCSVGRGASNYSYTFGSGTRLTVV.

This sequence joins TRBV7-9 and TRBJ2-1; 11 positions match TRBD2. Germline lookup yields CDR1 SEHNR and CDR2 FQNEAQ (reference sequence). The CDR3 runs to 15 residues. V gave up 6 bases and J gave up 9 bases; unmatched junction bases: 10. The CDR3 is CASSLGLAEAGEQFF. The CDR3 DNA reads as TGTGCCAGCAGTTTGGGACTAGCGGAGGCCGGTGAGCAGTTCTTC. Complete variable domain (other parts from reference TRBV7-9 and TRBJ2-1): DTGVSQNPRHKITKRGQNVTFRCDPISEHNRLYWYRQTLGQGPEFLTYFQNEAQLEKSRLLSDRFSAERPKGSFSTLEIQRTEQGDSAMYLCASSLGLAEAGEQFFGPGTRLTVL.

The CDR3 DNA reads as TGTGCCAGCAGCCAACAGACAGGGGGCCTCTCCTACACCTTC. Its translation: CASSQQTGGLSYTF. The rearrangement uses TRBV4-2 and TRBJ1-2, with TRBD1 identical over 10 bases. CDR1 and CDR2 from the germline V gene are LGHNA and YNFKEQ. This CDR3 is built from 14 residues. V lost 2 bases, J lost 10 bases, and 7 bases stayed unmatched.

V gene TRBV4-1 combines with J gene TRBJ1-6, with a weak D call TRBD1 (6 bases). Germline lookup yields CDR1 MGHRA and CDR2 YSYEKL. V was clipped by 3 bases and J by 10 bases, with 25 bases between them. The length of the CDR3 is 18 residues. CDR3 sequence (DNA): TGCGCCAGCAGCCACTCTAAATTAGGGGACATACGGGGATCACCCCTCCACTTT. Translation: CASSHSKLGDIRGSPLHF.

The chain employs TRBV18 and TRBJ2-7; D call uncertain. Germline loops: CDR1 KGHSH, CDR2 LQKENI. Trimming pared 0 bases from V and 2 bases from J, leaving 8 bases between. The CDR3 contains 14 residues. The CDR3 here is CASSPPHPPYEQYV. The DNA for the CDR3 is TGTGCCAGCTCACCACCTCATCCCCCCTACGAGCAGTACGTC.

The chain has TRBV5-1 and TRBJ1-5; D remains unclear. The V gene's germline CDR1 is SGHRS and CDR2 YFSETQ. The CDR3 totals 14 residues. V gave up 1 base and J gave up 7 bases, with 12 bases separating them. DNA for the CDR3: TGCGCCAGCAGCTTGTCTCAAGGCGGCCAGCCCCAGCATTTT. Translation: CASSLSQGGQPQHF.

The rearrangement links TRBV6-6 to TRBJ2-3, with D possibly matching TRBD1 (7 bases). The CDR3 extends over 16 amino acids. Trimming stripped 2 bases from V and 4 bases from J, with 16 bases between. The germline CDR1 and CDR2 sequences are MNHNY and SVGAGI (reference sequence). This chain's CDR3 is CASSYVLSRGADTQYF. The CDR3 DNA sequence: TGTGCCAGCAGTTACGTATTGTCCAGGGGGGCAGATACGCAGTATTTT.

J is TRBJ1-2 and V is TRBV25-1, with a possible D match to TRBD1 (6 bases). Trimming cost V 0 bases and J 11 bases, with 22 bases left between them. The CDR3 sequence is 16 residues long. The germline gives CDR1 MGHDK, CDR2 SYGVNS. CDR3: CASSEYLGGRKVEYTF. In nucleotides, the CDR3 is TGTGCCAGCAGTGAATACTTAGGGGGGCGGAAGGTAGAGTACACCTTC.

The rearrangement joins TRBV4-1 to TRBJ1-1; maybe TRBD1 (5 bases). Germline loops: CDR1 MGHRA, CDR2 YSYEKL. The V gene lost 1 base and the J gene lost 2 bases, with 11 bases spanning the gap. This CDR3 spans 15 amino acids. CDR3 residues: CASSQVDMLNTEAFF. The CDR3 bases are TGCGCCAGCAGCCAAGTGGACATGTTAAACACTGAAGCTTTCTTT.

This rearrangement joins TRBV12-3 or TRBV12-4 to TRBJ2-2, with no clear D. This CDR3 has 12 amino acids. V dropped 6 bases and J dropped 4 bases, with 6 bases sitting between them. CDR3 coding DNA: TGTGCCAGCAGCAGAGCCACCGGGGAGCTGTTTTTT. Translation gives CASSRATGELFF.

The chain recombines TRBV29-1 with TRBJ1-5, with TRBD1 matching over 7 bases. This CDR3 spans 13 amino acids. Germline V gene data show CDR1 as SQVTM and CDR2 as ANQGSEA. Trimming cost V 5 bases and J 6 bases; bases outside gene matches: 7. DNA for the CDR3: TGCAGCGTTTTAGTAGGGGGCAGTCAGCCCCAGCATTTT. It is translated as CSVLVGGSQPQHF.

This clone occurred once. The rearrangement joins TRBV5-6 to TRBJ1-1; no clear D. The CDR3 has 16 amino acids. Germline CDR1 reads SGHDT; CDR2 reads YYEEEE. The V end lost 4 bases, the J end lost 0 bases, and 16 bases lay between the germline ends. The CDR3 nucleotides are TGTGCCAGCAGCCCACGGACTTGGGCGATGAACACTGAAGCTTTCTTT. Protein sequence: CASSPRTWAMNTEAFF.

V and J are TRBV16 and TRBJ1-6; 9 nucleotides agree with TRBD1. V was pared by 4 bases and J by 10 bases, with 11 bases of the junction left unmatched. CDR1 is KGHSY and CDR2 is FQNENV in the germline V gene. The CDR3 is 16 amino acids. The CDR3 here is CASSLDAGTGPSPLHF. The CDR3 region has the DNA TGTGCCAGCAGCCTCGACGCCGGGACAGGGCCGTCACCCCTCCACTTT.

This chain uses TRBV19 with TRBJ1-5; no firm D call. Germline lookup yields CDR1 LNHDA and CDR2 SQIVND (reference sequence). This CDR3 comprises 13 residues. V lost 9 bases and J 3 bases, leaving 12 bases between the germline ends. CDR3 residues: CASATYSNQPQHF. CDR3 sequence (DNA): TGTGCCAGCGCTACATATTCCAATCAGCCCCAGCATTTT.

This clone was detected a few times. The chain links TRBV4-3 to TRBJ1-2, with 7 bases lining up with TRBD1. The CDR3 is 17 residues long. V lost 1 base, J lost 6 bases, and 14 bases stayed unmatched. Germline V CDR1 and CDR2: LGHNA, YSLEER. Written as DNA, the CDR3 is TGCGCCAGCAGCCAAGGGAGGGGAACAGGGGTAGGGAATGGCTACACCTTC. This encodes CASSQGRGTGVGNGYTF.

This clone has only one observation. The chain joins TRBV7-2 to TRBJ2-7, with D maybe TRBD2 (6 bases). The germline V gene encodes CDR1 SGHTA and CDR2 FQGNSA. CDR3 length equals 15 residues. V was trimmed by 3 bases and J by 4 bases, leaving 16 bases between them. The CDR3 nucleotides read TGTGCCAGCAGCTTCCTTAGCGGTGCGCGTTACGAGCAGTACTTC. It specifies CASSFLSGARYEQYF.

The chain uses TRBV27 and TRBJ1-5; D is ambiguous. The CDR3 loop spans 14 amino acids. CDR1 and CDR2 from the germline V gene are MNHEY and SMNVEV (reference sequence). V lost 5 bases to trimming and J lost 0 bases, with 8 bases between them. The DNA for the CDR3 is TGTGCCAGCAGTCCCTCTTATAGCAATCAGCCCCAGCATTTT. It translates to CASSPSYSNQPQHF.

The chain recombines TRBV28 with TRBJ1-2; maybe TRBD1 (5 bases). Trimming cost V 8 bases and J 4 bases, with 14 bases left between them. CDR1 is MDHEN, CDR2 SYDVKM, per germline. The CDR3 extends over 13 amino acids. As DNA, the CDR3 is TGTGCCAGCCACTTCGTGGGGGGCTATGGCTACACCTTC. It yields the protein CASHFVGGYGYTF.

The CDR3: CASSTTQGTDVLTF. As DNA, the CDR3 is TGTGCCAGCAGCACAACGCAGGGGACCGACGTCCTGACTTTC. J is TRBJ2-6 and V is TRBV7-8; perhaps TRBD1 as D (6 bases). This CDR3 spans 14 amino acids. Germline lookup yields CDR1 SGHVS and CDR2 FQNEAQ. V lost 5 bases and J lost 11, with 16 bases in between.

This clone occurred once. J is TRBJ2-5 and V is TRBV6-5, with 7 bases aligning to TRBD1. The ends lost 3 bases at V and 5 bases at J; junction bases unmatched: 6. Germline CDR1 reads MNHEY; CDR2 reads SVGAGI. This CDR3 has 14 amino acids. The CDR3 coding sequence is TGTGCCAGCAGTTATAGGGGACAGTGGGAGACCCAGTACTTC. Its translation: CASSYRGQWETQYF.

The chain's CDR3 is CASSKGQFQETQYF. The CDR3 DNA reads TGTGCCAGCAGTAAGGGACAGTTCCAAGAGACCCAGTACTTC. This rearrangement joins TRBV27 to TRBJ2-5; 7 bases align to TRBD1. The CDR3 sequence is 14 residues long. Germline lookup yields CDR1 MNHEY and CDR2 SMNVEV (reference sequence). Unmatched junction bases numbered 4, after V lost 5 bases and J lost 1 base.

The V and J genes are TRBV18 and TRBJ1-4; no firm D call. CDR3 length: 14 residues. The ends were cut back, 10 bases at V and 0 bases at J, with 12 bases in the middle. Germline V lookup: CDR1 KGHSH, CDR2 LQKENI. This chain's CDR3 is CATQPDATNEKLFF. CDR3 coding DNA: TGTGCCACTCAACCAGACGCAACTAATGAAAAACTGTTTTTT.

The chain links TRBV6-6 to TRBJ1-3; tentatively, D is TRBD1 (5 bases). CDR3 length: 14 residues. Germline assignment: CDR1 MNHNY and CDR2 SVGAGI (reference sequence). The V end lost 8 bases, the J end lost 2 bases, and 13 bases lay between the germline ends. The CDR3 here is CASLVGGAGNTIYF. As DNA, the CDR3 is TGTGCCAGCCTTGTGGGGGGGGCTGGAAACACCATATATTTT.

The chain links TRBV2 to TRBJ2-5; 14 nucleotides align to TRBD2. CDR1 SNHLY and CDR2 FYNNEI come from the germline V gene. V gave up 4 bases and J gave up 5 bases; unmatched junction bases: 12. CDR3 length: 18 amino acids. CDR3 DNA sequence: TGTGCCAGCAGTGTCCAGACTAGCGGGGGGGCGGATGGTGAGACCCAGTACTTC. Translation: CASSVQTSGGADGETQYF.